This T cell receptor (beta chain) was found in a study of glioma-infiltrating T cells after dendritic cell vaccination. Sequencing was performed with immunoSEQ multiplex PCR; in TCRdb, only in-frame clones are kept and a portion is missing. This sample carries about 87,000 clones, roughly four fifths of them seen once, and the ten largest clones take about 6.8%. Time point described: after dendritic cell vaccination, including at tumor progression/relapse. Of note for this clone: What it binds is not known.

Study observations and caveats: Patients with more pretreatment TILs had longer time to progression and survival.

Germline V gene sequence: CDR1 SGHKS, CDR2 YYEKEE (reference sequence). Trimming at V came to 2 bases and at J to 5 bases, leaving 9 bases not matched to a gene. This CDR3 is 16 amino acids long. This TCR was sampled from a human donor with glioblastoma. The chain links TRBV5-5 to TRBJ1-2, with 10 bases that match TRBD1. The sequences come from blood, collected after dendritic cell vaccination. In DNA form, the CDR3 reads TGTGCCAGCAGCTTACCCGGGACAGGGGCAAGGTATGGCTACACCTTC. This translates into CASSLPGTGARYGYTF.